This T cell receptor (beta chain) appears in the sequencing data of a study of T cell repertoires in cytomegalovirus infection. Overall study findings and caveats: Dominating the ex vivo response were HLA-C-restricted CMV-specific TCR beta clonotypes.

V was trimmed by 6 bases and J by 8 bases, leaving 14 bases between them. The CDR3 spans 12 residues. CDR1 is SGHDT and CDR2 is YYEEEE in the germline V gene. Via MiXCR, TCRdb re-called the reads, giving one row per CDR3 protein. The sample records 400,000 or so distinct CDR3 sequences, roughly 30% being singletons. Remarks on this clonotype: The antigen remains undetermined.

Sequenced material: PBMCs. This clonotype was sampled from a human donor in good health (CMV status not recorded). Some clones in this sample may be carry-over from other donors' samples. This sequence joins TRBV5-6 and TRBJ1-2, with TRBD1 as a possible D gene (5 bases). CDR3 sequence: CASTVTREGYTF. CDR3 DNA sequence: TGTGCCAGCACCGTGACCAGGGAAGGCTACACCTTC.